Described below is a single T cell receptor beta chain sequence and its context. Germline-derived CDR1 and CDR2 are SGHVS and FNYEAQ. Trimming removed 7 bases from V and 4 bases from J; junction bases left unmatched: 5. The CDR3 is 15 residues long. This record belongs to a study of T cell repertoires in cytomegalovirus infection. Looking at the study overall: From public TCR beta signatures came an indication of both CMV infection and matching HLA type.

TCRdb re-called the reads with MiXCR, one entry per CDR3 protein. The sample consists of 97,000 or so distinct CDR3 sequences, about 17% of them appearing once. The specimen was PBMCs. The clonotype originates from a human donor in good health (CMV status not recorded). Some clones in this sample may be carry-over from other donors' samples. This chain links TRBV7-6 with TRBJ2-1; 12 nucleotides align to TRBD2. CDR3: CASTSLAGGYNEQFF. The CDR3 nucleotides read TGTGCCAGCACGTCACTAGCGGGGGGATACAATGAGCAGTTCTTC.